The subject of this entry is one TCR beta chain. It has no known antigen specificity. No base-level quality is on record; no much larger clone is a single base apart. Sample time point, as interpreted from the label and publication: baseline before first vaccination. The vaccinee samples were drawn from two UK trials, COV001 and COV002, one of which was a single-blind randomized controlled phase 2/3 trial testing AZD1222 (ChAdOx1 nCoV-19) in healthy adults. Trial participant PBMC samples were collected at day 0 and day 28 after the second dose for TCRbeta chain sequencing. The CDR3 regions of human TCRbeta chains were analyzed by immunosequencing. On the authors' methods: TCRs in the repertoires were matched against a reference library of SARS-CoV-2-specific TCRs that had been generated with the MIRA antigen-specificity platform. Breadth was defined as the fraction of unique TCRs that were SARS-CoV-2-associated, and depth was defined as the fraction of total T cells that were SARS-CoV-2-associated. Using the MIRA data, each spike-specific TCR was assigned both to the spike region to which the TCR was reactive and to a CD4 or CD8 class. Log10-transformed breadth and depth values were compared by one-way ANOVA with Sidak's multiple comparisons tests. The table comes from immuneACCESS by way of TCRdb, which keeps in-frame sequences with V and J called. Part of the clones is missing from these tables; in studies checked, under half for an unresolved V gene and the rest for unknown reasons. Clonal size and the V and J genes are those of that table, whereas D and trimming came from the DNA. The sample profile shows about 100,000 clones; more than 70% of them were found once. The ten biggest clones cover 1.4% of the sample.

The data were obtained in a study of T cell responses to AZD1222 COVID-19 vaccine (dated by TCRdb to about 2021). With regard to the full study: Because spike-specific TCR depth and breadth did not differ between the two schedules, AZD1222 recipients who got a second dose at roughly 4 weeks were pooled with those who got a second dose at roughly 12 weeks. A total of about 240 trial participants underwent TCR sequencing, of whom 207 received two doses of AZD1222 and 26 received two doses of the MenACWY control vaccine. Trial participants were enrolled by age into 18-55, 56-69 and 70-plus year subgroups, with roughly 160, 29 and 62 TCR-sequenced participants respectively. Results the study describes overall, beyond this receptor: The whole spike protein was spanned by vaccine-associated CD4 TCRs, and dominant responses were seen in regions 160-218 and 743-854. The 56-69-year group was small, and its depth increase did not reach significance, likely because of low power. Reportedly, almost half of the unique spike-specific TCRs recognized epitopes lying outside the regions that are mutated in the B.1.351 and B.1.1.7 variants. Because no samples from the day 14 peak response were available, repertoires could be characterized only after the peak T cell response. Participants were mostly white British and included more females than males, and it was suggested by the authors that clonal diversity may have been underestimated. Spike-specific TCR breadth and depth rose significantly after two AZD1222 doses compared with day 0 and with MenACWY recipients. Only six AZD1222 recipients were SARS-CoV-2 seropositive at baseline, limiting conclusions about previously exposed vaccinees.

Including the terminal cysteine and phenylalanine, the CDR3 comprises 16 residues. Of all the DNA, just the CDR3 is kept, 48 bases in frame from base 1. V is shortened by 1 base, J by 4 bases, and the region joining them spans 14 bases. From the germline V gene, CDR1 is LGHNA and CDR2 is YSLEER. The sample here was peripheral blood, taken on day 0 of AZD1222 vaccination. The origin of this receptor is an adult in good health. The chain links TRBV4-3 with TRBJ1-3, with TRBD1 perhaps the D gene, on 5 matching bases. In nucleotides, the sequence is TGCGCCAGCAGCCAAGGGTGGGGCAGGGACGGAAACACCATATATTTT. It specifies CASSQGWGRDGNTIYF.